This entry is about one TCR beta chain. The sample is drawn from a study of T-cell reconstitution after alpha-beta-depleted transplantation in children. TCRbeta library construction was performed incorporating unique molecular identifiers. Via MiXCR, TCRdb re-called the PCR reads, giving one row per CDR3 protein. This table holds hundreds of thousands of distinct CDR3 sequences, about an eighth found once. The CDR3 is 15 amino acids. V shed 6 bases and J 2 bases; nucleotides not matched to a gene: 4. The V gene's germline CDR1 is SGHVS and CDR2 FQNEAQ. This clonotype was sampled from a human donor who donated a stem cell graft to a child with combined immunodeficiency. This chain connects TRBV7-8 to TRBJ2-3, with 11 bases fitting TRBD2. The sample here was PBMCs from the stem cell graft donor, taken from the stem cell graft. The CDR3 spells CASRAGLADTDTQYF. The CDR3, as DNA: TGTGCCAGCAGGGCGGGACTAGCGGACACAGATACGCAGTATTTT.